The 20 T cell receptor beta chains given below trace back to one sample, sequenced in a study of T cell repertoires in cytomegalovirus infection. One entry per CDR3 protein results from TCRdb running MiXCR on the reads. The data contain some 390,000 distinct CDR3 sequences, 15% to 20% of them singletons. The sequencing sample was made of PBMCs. The receptor source for this set is a human donor in good health (CMV status not recorded). Some clones in this sample may be carry-over from other donors' samples.

This clonotype came up a few times. The genes are TRBV24-1 and TRBJ1-1, with a tentative D call TRBD1 (5 bases). In germline, CDR1 is KGHDR, CDR2 SFDVKD. V was clipped by 1 base and J by 0 bases, with 17 bases between them. This CDR3 comprises 18 residues. The CDR3 bases are TGTGCCACCAGTGATTTACGGATAGGTAGGGGCATGAACACTGAAGCTTTCTTT. Translation: CATSDLRIGRGMNTEAFF.

This chain links TRBV5-6 with TRBJ2-1; D gene uncertain. The ends were cut back, 2 bases at V and 7 bases at J, with 7 bases in the middle. This CDR3 has 12 residues. Germline V CDR1 and CDR2: SGHDT, YYEEEE. CDR3 nucleotide sequence: TGTGCCAGCAGCTTTTCCTTTAATGAGCAGTTCTTC. The encoded protein is CASSFSFNEQFF.

The chain uses TRBV27 and TRBJ2-5, with TRBD2 matching over 7 bases. This CDR3 spans 16 amino acids. The V segment lost 0 bases and the J segment 5 bases; nucleotides outside the gene matches: 9. CDR1 and CDR2 (germline): MNHEY, SMNVEV (reference sequence). CDR3 loop: CASSLSWEGPGETQYF. The CDR3 bases are TGTGCCAGCAGTTTATCATGGGAGGGACCTGGGGAGACCCAGTACTTC.

This clonotype has a handful of counts. The V gene is TRBV20-1, the J gene TRBJ1-5; D is ambiguous. The CDR3 length is 12 residues. In germline, CDR1 is DFQATT, CDR2 SNEGSKA (reference sequence). Trimming cost V 3 bases and J 1 base, with 4 bases left between them. The CDR3 loop reads CSARGSNQPQHF. The CDR3 bases are TGCAGTGCTAGGGGGAGCAATCAGCCCCAGCATTTT.

This clonotype was seen a few times. The chain recombines TRBV20-1 with TRBJ2-7; perhaps D is TRBD1 or TRBD2 (5 bases each). From germline, CDR1 is DFQATT and CDR2 SNEGSKA (reference sequence). This CDR3 is built from 14 residues. Deletions cut 4 bases from V and 3 bases from J, with 16 bases between. The CDR3, as DNA: TGCAGTGCTATTGGGACCAAAGAAGGCTACGAGCAGTACTTC. It yields the protein CSAIGTKEGYEQYF.

V and J are TRBV7-8 and TRBJ2-3; TRBD2 agrees at 11 bases. Germline assignment: CDR1 SGHVS and CDR2 FQNEAQ. This CDR3 spans 16 amino acids. V lost 5 bases to trimming and J lost 6 bases; unmatched junction nucleotides: 10. This CDR3 reads CASSALLAGAWDTQYF. Written as DNA, the CDR3 is TGTGCCAGCAGCGCGTTACTAGCGGGAGCTTGGGATACGCAGTATTTT. The full variable domain, in which reference TRBV7-8 and TRBJ2-3 provide the parts outside the CDR3, is GAGVSQSPRYKVAKRGQDVALRCDPISGHVSLFWYQQALGQGPEFLTYFQNEAQLDKSGLPSDRFFAERPEGSVSTLKIQRTQQEDSAVYLCASSALLAGAWDTQYFGPGTRLTVL.

The chain joins TRBV14 to TRBJ1-1, with D unclear. The germline V gene encodes CDR1 SGHDN and CDR2 FVKESK. This CDR3 has 14 amino acids. Trimming removed 1 base from V and 6 bases from J, with 12 bases in between. For the CDR3, the DNA is TGTGCCAGCAGCCAAGGGGTGTCGGGGTCTGAAGCTTTCTTT. Its translation: CASSQGVSGSEAFF.

Only a few counts were recorded for this clonotype. This chain uses TRBV5-1 with TRBJ2-3; D is tentatively TRBD1 or TRBD2 (6 bases each). This CDR3 spans 15 amino acids. V lost 0 bases to trimming and J lost 6 bases, with 14 bases between them. Germline CDR1 SGHRS, CDR2 YFSETQ. The chain's CDR3 is CASSLGGAGLDTQYF. CDR3 DNA: TGCGCCAGCAGCTTGGGGGGGGCCGGCTTGGATACGCAGTATTTT.

This clonotype has ten or more counts. The chain employs TRBV18 and TRBJ2-1; D not resolved. The CDR3 sequence is 16 residues long. Trimming shortened V by 0 bases and J by 1 base, and 10 bases separated the two germline ends. Germline-derived CDR1 and CDR2 are KGHSH and LQKENI. As DNA, the CDR3 is TGTGCCAGCTCACCACCGGGCGAGCAATCCTACAATGAGCAGTTCTTC. Translated, it gives CASSPPGEQSYNEQFF.

CDR3 amino acids: CATSLDGTPGNTIYF. The CDR3 nucleotides read TGTGCCACCAGCTTAGACGGGACACCTGGAAACACCATATATTTT. V is TRBV15 and J is TRBJ1-3; tentatively, D is TRBD1 (6 bases). The germline V gene has CDR1 LNHNV and CDR2 YYDKDF (reference sequence). With 5 bases removed from V and 2 bases from J, the gap between germline ends came to 13 bases. The CDR3 sequence is 15 residues long.

CDR3: CASSPGPRSSYEQYF. The DNA for the CDR3 is TGTGCCAGCAGCCCCGGGCCTAGAAGCTCCTACGAGCAGTACTTC. The rearrangement joins TRBV7-6 to TRBJ2-7; D gene unclear. Germline CDR1 SGHVS, CDR2 FNYEAQ. The CDR3 length is 15 residues. V was shortened by 5 bases and J by 0 bases, with 14 bases between the two germline ends.

The V gene is TRBV2, the J gene TRBJ2-1, with 10 positions matching TRBD2. Looked up from germline, CDR1 is SNHLY and CDR2 is FYNNEI. The V and J ends lost 4 bases and 0 bases, in that order; junction bases with no gene match: 18. The CDR3 loop spans 21 amino acids. The CDR3 sequence: CASSAGWGGASGRSSYNEQFF. CDR3 sequence (DNA): TGTGCCAGCAGTGCCGGTTGGGGGGGGGCTAGCGGGAGAAGCTCCTACAATGAGCAGTTCTTC.

A remark on this clonotype: It is likely a read error, because the conserved phenylalanine at the end of the CDR3 is missing. The chain joins TRBV2 to TRBJ1-1, with D uncertain. V lost 1 base to trimming and J lost 2 bases, with 8 bases between them. CDR1 SNHLY and CDR2 FYNNEI come from the germline V gene. The CDR3 totals 14 residues. The DNA for the CDR3 is TGTGCCAGCAGTGAAGTGGGGTCAAACACTGAAGCTTTCATT. This codes for CASSEVGSNTEAFI.

The CDR3 region is CASSQDEIAGVKDTQYF. The CDR3 DNA is TGCGCCAGCAGCCAAGATGAGATAGCGGGAGTAAAGGATACGCAGTATTTT. The rearrangement uses TRBV4-3 and TRBJ2-3; 9 bases map to TRBD2. Germline lookup yields CDR1 LGHNA and CDR2 YSLEER. The CDR3 contains 17 residues. J was trimmed by 6 bases and V by 0 bases; bases with no gene match: 10.

There are many counts of this clonotype. The chain recombines TRBV7-2 with TRBJ2-1; a weak D match, TRBD1 (7 bases). Per germline, CDR1 SGHTA and CDR2 FQGNSA. The CDR3 has 16 amino acids. V dropped 5 bases and J dropped 1 base, with 15 bases sitting between them. The CDR3: CASSPTRGVSYNEQFF. For the CDR3, the DNA is TGTGCCAGCAGCCCTACCAGGGGGGTGTCCTACAATGAGCAGTTCTTC. Full variable domain (outside the CDR3, taken from reference TRBV7-2 and TRBJ2-1): GAGVSQSPSNKVTEKGKDVELRCDPISGHTALYWYRQSLGQGLEFLIYFQGNSAPDKSGLPSDRFSAERTGGSVSTLTIQRTQQEDSAVYLCASSPTRGVSYNEQFFGPGTRLTVL.

This clonotype was detected a few times. This rearrangement joins TRBV7-2 to TRBJ1-5; D ambiguous. This CDR3 has 13 amino acids. Trimming took 5 bases from V and 3 from J, leaving 8 bases between them. Germline V gene sequence: CDR1 SGHTA, CDR2 FQGNSA. CDR3 nucleotide sequence: TGTGCCAGCAGCGAATACCCCAATCAGCCCCAGCATTTT. It specifies CASSEYPNQPQHF.

The gene calls are TRBV12-3 or TRBV12-4 and TRBJ2-5; D call uncertain. V gave up 7 bases and J gave up 4 bases, with 16 bases separating them. CDR3 size: 14 residues. CDR3 bases: TGTGCCAGCACCGAAACAGCTTGGGGAGAGACCCAGTACTTC. Its protein product is CASTETAWGETQYF.

V usage is TRBV20-1 and J usage is TRBJ1-1; TRBD1 is a possible D gene (5 bases). Germline loops: CDR1 DFQATT, CDR2 SNEGSKA (reference sequence). The CDR3 sequence is 15 residues long. The V end lost 0 bases, the J end lost 1 base, and 12 bases lay between the germline ends. DNA of the CDR3: TGCAGTGCTAGAGATCGGCAGAGGGGGAACACTGAAGCTTTCTTT. The encoded protein is CSARDRQRGNTEAFF.

This clonotype was detected many times. This sequence joins TRBV5-4 and TRBJ2-2; D not resolved. CDR1 is SGHNT and CDR2 is YYREEE in the germline V gene (reference sequence). There are 14 residues in the CDR3. V lost 2 bases, J lost 1 base, and 6 bases lay in between. The CDR3 coding sequence is TGTGCCAGCAGCTTCGGCCAGAACACCGGGGAGCTGTTTTTT. It is translated as CASSFGQNTGELFF.

The J gene is TRBJ2-1, the V gene TRBV4-1; D unresolved. Germline CDR1 and CDR2: MGHRA and YSYEKL. V shed 0 bases and J shed 7 bases, with 10 bases lying between them. The CDR3 contains 14 residues. The CDR3 DNA follows: TGCGCCAGCAGCCAAGAGGTTGGAGCGAATGAGCAGTTCTTC. Protein: CASSQEVGANEQFF.